These T cell receptor beta chains were read from a single sample in a study of beta chain features in type 1 diabetes. Only in-frame clones appear in the TCRdb table, and some are missing; sequencing was by immunoSEQ multiplex PCR. The sample has around 280,000 clones, roughly 8% seen once. Material: central memory CD4+ T cells from blood. Source of these receptors: a young woman in good health. Each CDR3 is given with its conserved first and last residue. D genes are given only for firm matches. A clone size is listed for some rows: how often the clone was seen (once, few, many), or a class if it is expanded.

TRBJ1-2 | - | few | TRBV7-9 | TGTGCCAGCAGTCATGGGGCGTCGTCGGGGACTCTTTACTTC | CASSHGASSGTLYF
TRBJ1-2 | - | - | TRBV6-5 | TGTGCCAGCAGTTACTCGTGGGGCTACACCTTC | CASSYSWGYTF
TRBJ2-5 | - | - | TRBV5-1 | TGCGCCAGCAGCTTGGGGCTCATCCTCCAATTGGAGACCCAGTACTTC | CASSLGLILQLETQYF
TRBJ1-2 | - | few | TRBV7-2 | TGTGCCAGCAGCACACAGCCCTATGGCTACACCTTC | CASSTQPYGYTF
TRBJ2-2 | - | - | TRBV27 | TGTGCCAGCGGACAGTACACCGGGGAGCTGTTTTTT | CASGQYTGELFF
TRBJ1-5 | TRBD1 | few | TRBV2 | TGTGCCAGCAGCGGGGACAGGGGGCAAAATCAGCCCCAGCATTTT | CASSGDRGQNQPQHF
TRBJ1-2 | TRBD1 | few | TRBV6-6 | TGTGCCAGCAGTCGGACAGGCGATGCTAACTATGGCTACACCTTC | CASSRTGDANYGYTF
TRBJ2-7 | - | - | TRBV7-9 | TGTGCCAGCAGCTTGTCACTGGTGAAGGAGCAGTACTTC | CASSLSLVKEQYF
TRBJ2-7 | - | few | TRBV30 | TGTGCCTGGACAACCAGCTCCTACGAGCAGTACTTC | CAWTTSSYEQYF
TRBJ2-7 | - | few | TRBV11-3 | TGTGCCAGCAGCCCCCAGGGAGGCTACGAGCAGTACTTC | CASSPQGGYEQYF
TRBJ2-5 | - | - | TRBV11-2 | TGTGCCAGCAGCTTAGCCGGGATACAAGAGACCCAGTACTTC | CASSLAGIQETQYF
TRBJ1-2 | TRBD1 | - | TRBV18 | TGTGCCAGCTCGCTTGGGACAGGGAGAGTTAAGGATGGCTACACCTTC | CASSLGTGRVKDGYTF
TRBJ1-1 | TRBD1 | - | TRBV7-8 | TGTGCCAGCAGCCTACAGGGGGGGAACACTGAAGCTTTCTTT | CASSLQGGNTEAFF
TRBJ1-3 | TRBD1 | - | TRBV7-2 | TGTGCCAGCAGACCACAGGGGAGAAACACCATATATTTT | CASRPQGRNTIYF
TRBJ2-1 | TRBD2 | - | TRBV10-3 | TGTGCCCTATCCCCCGGGACTAGCGGGGGAAACAATGAGCAGTTCTTC | CALSPGTSGGNNEQFF
TRBJ2-6 | - | - | TRBV18 | TGTGCCAGCTCACTCAGAAGCTCTGGGGCCAACGTCCTGACTTTC | CASSLRSSGANVLTF
TRBJ2-6 | - | many | TRBV2 | TGTGCCAGCATTCCAGGATCTGGGGCCAACGTCCTGACTTTC | CASIPGSGANVLTF
TRBJ1-6 | - | many | TRBV7-2 | TGTGCCAGCAGCTTATTACCCTCGTCGGATTCACCCCTCCACTTT | CASSLLPSSDSPLHF
TRBJ1-1 | - | few | TRBV20-1 | TGCAGTGTTACATGGAACACTGAAGCTTTCTTT | CSVTWNTEAFF
TRBJ2-7 | TRBD1 | - | TRBV4-1 | TGCGCCAGCAGCCAAGGCGACAGGGATGTGGGGGAGCAGTACTTC | CASSQGDRDVGEQYF
TRBJ2-2 | TRBD1 | few | TRBV29-1 | TGCAGCGTTGAAAGGGTGACAGGGCGGACCGGGGAGCTGTTTTTT | CSVERVTGRTGELFF
TRBJ2-3 | - | - | TRBV6-6 | TGTGCCTGCGCTCGGGCAGCTTCTAGCACAGATACGCAGTATTTT | CACARAASSTDTQYF
TRBJ2-1 | TRBD2 | - | TRBV7-9 | TGTGCCAGCAGCCGGACTAGCGGGGTATACAATGAGCAGTTCTTC | CASSRTSGVYNEQFF
TRBJ2-3 | TRBD2 | - | TRBV5-1 | TGCGCCAGCAGCTTGGCGACTAGCGGGAGGGCCGGTCCAGAGTATTTT | CASSLATSGRAGPEYF
TRBJ2-7 | TRBD2 | - | TRBV19 | TGTGCCAGTAGGGACTTTAGCGGGAGCTCAGAAGAGCAGTACTTC | CASRDFSGSSEEQYF
TRBJ2-1 | TRBD1 | few | TRBV7-9 | TGTGCCAGCAGCTTAGACGAACAGGACAGGGAGAAGTTCTTC | CASSLDEQDREKFF
TRBJ2-7 | - | - | TRBV20-1 | TGCAGTGCCCCGAGCTCCTACGAGCAGTACTTC | CSAPSSYEQYF
TRBJ1-1 | - | - | TRBV29-1 | TGCAGCGTTGCGGCGGGATGGGGGATGAACACTGAAGCTTTCTTT | CSVAAGWGMNTEAFF
TRBJ1-6 | TRBD1 | few | TRBV6-6 | TGTGCCAGCAGAGAAAGACAGGGGGATTCACCCCTCCACTTT | CASRERQGDSPLHF
TRBJ2-5 | TRBD1 | - | TRBV7-3 | TGTGCCAGCTCACTTTCTCCAGGGGACAGAGAGACCCAGTACTTC | CASSLSPGDRETQYF
TRBJ2-5 | - | few | TRBV7-9 | TGTGCCAGCAGCCAAGTGAGTGAAGAGACCCAGTACTTC | CASSQVSEETQYF
TRBJ2-1 | - | - | TRBV19 | TGTGCCACCCACTACTCGGGGATAAAGGGTGAGCAGTTCTTC | CATHYSGIKGEQFF
TRBJ1-2 | - | few | TRBV6-1 | TGTGCCAGCAGTGCATACACCTCGGCAGGGTATGGCTACACCTTC | CASSAYTSAGYGYTF
TRBJ1-2 | - | - | TRBV28 | TGTGCCAGCAGGCTCCCGTATGGCTACACCTTC | CASRLPYGYTF
TRBJ2-7 | TRBD2 | many | TRBV7-2 | TGTGCCAGCAGCTACCTGACTAGCGGGGGACCCTACGAGCAGTACTTC | CASSYLTSGGPYEQYF
TRBJ2-3 | TRBD1 | few | TRBV2 | TGTGCCAGCAGACAGGGGGCAGATACGCAGTATTTT | CASRQGADTQYF
TRBJ2-7 | - | few | TRBV5-7 | TGTGCCAGCAGCGGTTACAACAGGGAGTTGAAATCCTACGAGCAGTACTTC | CASSGYNRELKSYEQYF
TRBJ2-7 | - | many | TRBV28 | TGTGCCAGCAGTTACAGGACCTACGAGCAGTACTTC | CASSYRTYEQYF